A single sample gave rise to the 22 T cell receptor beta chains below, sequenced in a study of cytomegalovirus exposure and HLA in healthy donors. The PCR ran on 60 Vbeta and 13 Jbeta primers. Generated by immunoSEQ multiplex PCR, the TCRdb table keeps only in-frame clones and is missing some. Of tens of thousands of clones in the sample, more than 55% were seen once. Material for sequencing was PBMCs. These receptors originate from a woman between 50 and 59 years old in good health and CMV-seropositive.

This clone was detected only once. The DNA of the CDR3 is TGTGCCAGTAGTAGATCGTTGGGACTAGCGGGGAGCTCCTACAATGAGCAGTTCTTC. Protein: CASSRSLGLAGSSYNEQFF. This rearrangement joins TRBV19 to TRBJ2-1; 13 positions agree with TRBD2. In germline, CDR1 is LNHDA, CDR2 SQIVND (reference sequence). The V and J ends lost 4 bases and 0 bases, in that order; junction bases with no gene match: 9. The CDR3 totals 19 residues.

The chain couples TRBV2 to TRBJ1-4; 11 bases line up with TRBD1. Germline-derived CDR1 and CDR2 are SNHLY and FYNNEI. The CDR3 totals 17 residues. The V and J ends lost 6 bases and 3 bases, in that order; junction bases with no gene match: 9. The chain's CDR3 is CASSGTGGRVANEKLFF. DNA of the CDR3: TGTGCCAGCAGCGGGACAGGGGGTCGGGTAGCTAATGAAAAACTGTTTTTT. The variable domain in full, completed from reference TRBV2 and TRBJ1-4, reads EPEVTQTPSHQVTQMGQEVILRCVPISNHLYFYWYRQILGQKVEFLVSFYNNEISEKSEIFDDQFSVERPDGSNFTLKIRSTKLEDSAMYFCASSGTGGRVANEKLFFGSGTQLSVL.

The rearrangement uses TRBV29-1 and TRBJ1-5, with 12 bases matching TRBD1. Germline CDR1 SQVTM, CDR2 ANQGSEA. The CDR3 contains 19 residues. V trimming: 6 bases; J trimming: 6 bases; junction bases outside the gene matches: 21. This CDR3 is CSVYLSGQGASGKGQPQHF. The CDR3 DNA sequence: TGCAGCGTCTACCTATCGGGACAGGGGGCGAGTGGAAAAGGTCAGCCCCAGCATTTT.

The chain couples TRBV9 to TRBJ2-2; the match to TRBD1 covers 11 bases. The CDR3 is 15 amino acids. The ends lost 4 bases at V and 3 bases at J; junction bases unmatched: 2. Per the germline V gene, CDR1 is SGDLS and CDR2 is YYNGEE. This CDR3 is CASSTGQGDTGELFF. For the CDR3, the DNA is TGTGCCAGCAGCACGGGACAGGGGGACACCGGGGAGCTGTTTTTT.

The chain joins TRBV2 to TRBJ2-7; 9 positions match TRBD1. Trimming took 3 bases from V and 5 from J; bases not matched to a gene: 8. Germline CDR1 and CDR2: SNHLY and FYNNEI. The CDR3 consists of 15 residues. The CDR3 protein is CASSEEAQGADEQYF. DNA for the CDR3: TGTGCCAGCAGTGAGGAGGCACAGGGGGCGGACGAGCAGTACTTC. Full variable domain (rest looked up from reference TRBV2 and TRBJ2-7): EPEVTQTPSHQVTQMGQEVILRCVPISNHLYFYWYRQILGQKVEFLVSFYNNEISEKSEIFDDQFSVERPDGSNFTLKIRSTKLEDSAMYFCASSEEAQGADEQYFGPGTRLTVT.

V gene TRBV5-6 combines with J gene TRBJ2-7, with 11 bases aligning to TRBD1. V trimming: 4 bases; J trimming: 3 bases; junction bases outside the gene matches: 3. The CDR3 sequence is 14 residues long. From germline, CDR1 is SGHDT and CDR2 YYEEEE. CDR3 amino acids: CASSPGTGGYEQYF. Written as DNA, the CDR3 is TGTGCCAGCAGCCCCGGGACAGGGGGCTACGAGCAGTACTTC. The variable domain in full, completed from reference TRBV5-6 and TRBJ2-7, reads DAGVTQSPTHLIKTRGQQVTLRCSPKSGHDTVSWYQQALGQGPQFIFQYYEEEERQRGNFPDRFSGHQFPNYSSELNVNALLLGDSALYLCASSPGTGGYEQYFGPGTRLTVT.

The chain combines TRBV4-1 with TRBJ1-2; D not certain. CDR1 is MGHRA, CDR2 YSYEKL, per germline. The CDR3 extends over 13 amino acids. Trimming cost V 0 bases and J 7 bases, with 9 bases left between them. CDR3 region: CASSQDASSGYTF. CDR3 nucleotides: TGCGCCAGCAGCCAAGATGCGTCCTCTGGCTACACCTTC.

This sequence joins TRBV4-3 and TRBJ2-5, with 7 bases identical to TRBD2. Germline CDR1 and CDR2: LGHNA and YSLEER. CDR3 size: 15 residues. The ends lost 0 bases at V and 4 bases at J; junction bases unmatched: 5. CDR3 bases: TGCGCCAGCAGCCAAGATGGGGGGGGAGGAGAGACCCAGTACTTC. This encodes CASSQDGGGGETQYF.

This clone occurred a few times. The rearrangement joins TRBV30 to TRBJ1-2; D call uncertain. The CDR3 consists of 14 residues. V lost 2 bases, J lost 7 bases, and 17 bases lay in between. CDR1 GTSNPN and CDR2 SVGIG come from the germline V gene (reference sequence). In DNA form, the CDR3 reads TGTGCCTGGAGTCGGGAGGACGGGGTTGCTGGCTACACCTTC. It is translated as CAWSREDGVAGYTF.

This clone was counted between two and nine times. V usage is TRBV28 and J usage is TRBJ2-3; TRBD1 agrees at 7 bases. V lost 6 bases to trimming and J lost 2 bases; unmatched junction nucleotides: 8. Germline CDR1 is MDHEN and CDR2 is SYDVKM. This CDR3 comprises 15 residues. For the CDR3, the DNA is TGTGCCAGCAGCAAGGGACAGCAAGCCACAGATACGCAGTATTTT. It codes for CASSKGQQATDTQYF.

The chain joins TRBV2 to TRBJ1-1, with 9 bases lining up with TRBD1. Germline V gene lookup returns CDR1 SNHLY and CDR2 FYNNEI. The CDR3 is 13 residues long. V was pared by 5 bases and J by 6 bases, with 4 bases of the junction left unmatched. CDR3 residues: CASSLNRGPEAFF. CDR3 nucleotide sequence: TGTGCCAGCAGTTTGAACAGGGGGCCTGAAGCTTTCTTT.

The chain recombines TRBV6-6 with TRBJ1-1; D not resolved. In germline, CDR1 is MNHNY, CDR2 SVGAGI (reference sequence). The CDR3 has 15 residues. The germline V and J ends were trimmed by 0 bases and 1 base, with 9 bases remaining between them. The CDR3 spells CASSYSLGENTEAFF. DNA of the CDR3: TGTGCCAGCAGTTACTCGCTGGGAGAGAACACTGAAGCTTTCTTT.

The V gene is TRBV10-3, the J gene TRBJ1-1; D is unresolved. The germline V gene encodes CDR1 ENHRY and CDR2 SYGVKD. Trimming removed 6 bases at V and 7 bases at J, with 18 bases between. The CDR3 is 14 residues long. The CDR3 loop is CAISHGVQEGEAFF. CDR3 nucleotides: TGTGCCATCAGCCACGGTGTCCAAGAGGGTGAAGCTTTCTTT.

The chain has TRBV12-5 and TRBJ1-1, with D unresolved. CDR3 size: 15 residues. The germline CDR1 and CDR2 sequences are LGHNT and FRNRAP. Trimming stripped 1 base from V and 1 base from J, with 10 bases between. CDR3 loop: CASGLGGQKNTEAFF. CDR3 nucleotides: TGTGCTAGTGGTTTGGGAGGGCAGAAGAACACTGAAGCTTTCTTT.

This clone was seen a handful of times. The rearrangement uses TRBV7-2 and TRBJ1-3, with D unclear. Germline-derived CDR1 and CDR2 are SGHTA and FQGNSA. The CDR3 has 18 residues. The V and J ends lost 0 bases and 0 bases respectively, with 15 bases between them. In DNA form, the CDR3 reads TGTGCCAGCAGCTTAGCTATCGGTACAGACTACTCTGGAAACACCATATATTTT. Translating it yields CASSLAIGTDYSGNTIYF.

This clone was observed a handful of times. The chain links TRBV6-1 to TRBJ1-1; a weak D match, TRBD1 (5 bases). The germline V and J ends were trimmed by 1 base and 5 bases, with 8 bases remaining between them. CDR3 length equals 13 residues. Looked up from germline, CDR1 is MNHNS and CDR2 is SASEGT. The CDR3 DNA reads TGTGCCAGCAGTGAAGTCAGGGTAACTGAAGCTTTCTTT. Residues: CASSEVRVTEAFF.

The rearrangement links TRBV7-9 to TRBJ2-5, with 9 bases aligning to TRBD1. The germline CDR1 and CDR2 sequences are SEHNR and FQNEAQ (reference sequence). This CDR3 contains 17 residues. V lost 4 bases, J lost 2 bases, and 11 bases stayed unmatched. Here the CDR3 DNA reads TGTGCCAGCAGCTCCTTGGACAGGGGCGATATTCAAGAGACCCAGTACTTC. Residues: CASSSLDRGDIQETQYF.

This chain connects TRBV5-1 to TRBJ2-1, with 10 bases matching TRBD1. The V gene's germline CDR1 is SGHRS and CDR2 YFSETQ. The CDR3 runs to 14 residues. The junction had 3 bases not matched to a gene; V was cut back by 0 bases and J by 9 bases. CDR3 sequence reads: CASSLVGQGSEQFF. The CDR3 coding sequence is TGCGCCAGCAGCTTGGTGGGACAGGGGAGTGAGCAGTTCTTC.

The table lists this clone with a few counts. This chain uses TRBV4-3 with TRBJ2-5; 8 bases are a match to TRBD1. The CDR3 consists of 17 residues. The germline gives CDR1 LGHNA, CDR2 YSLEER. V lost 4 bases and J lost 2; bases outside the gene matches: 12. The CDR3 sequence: CASSPDRVRLLQETQYF. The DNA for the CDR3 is TGCGCCAGCAGCCCGGACAGGGTAAGGCTTTTGCAAGAGACCCAGTACTTC.

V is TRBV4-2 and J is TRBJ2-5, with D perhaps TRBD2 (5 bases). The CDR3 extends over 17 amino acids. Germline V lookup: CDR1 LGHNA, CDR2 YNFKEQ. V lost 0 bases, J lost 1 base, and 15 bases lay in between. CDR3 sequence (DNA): TGTGCCAGCAGCCAAGATCCTCCGGGGAAGGGCCAAGAGACCCAGTACTTC. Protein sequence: CASSQDPPGKGQETQYF.

The CDR3 loop is CASSLRASGDTEAFF. In nucleotides, the CDR3 is TGTGCCAGCAGCTTGCGGGCAAGCGGGGACACTGAAGCTTTCTTT. The rearrangement uses TRBV11-2 and TRBJ1-1; D unresolved. The CDR3 length is 15 residues. Between the trimmed V and J ends, which lost 3 bases and 3 bases, there was a span of 14 bases. The germline gives CDR1 SGHAT, CDR2 FQNNGV.

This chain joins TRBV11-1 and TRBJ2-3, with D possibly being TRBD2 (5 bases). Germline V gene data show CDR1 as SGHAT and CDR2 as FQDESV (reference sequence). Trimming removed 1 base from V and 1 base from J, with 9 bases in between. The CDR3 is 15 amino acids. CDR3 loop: CASSLERSRTDTQYF. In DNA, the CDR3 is TGTGCCAGCAGCTTAGAGCGGAGCCGCACAGATACGCAGTATTTT.